The 24 T cell receptor beta chains presented below share a single source sample, sequenced in a study of T cell responses to AZD1222 COVID-19 vaccine. Produced via immunoSEQ multiplex PCR; TCRdb's table is partial and in-frame only. The table records around 120,000 clones, 80% to 90% of them present only once. The material was peripheral blood, obtained on day 0 of AZD1222 vaccination. The receptor source for this set is an adult in good health.

Points on this clone: The sample carries other DNA sequences with the same CDR3. The V gene is TRBV11-2, the J gene TRBJ2-3, with 8 nucleotides matching TRBD1. The V gene's germline CDR1 is SGHAT and CDR2 FQNNGV. The length of the CDR3 is 16 residues. The V gene end was trimmed by 5 bases and the J gene end by 0 bases; junction bases not matched to a gene: 7. The CDR3 here is CASSPGQGPSTDTQYF. The DNA for the CDR3 is TGTGCCAGCAGCCCCGGACAGGGACCTAGCACAGATACGCAGTATTTT.

The chain uses TRBV4-1 and TRBJ2-6, with 10 nucleotides matching TRBD2. The J segment lost 0 bases and the V segment lost 2 bases, leaving 4 bases of the junction unmatched. Germline V gene sequence: CDR1 MGHRA, CDR2 YSYEKL. The CDR3 spans 18 residues. In nucleotides, the CDR3 is TGCGCCAGCAGCCAAACAACTAGCGGGGCCTCTGGGGCCAACGTCCTGACTTTC. It yields the protein CASSQTTSGASGANVLTF.

This clone was seen once. The V call is TRBV3-1 (or the pseudogene TRBV3-2), the J call TRBJ1-3, with 8 bases matching TRBD1. The J segment lost 0 bases and the V segment lost 4 bases, leaving 8 bases of the junction unmatched. From germline, CDR1 is LGHDT and CDR2 YNNKEL (reference sequence). This CDR3 contains 17 residues. The CDR3 loop reads CASSLAGQALSGNTIYF. Written as DNA, the CDR3 is TGTGCCAGCAGCCTGGCGGGACAGGCTCTCTCTGGAAACACCATATATTTT.

Points on this clone: Other DNA sequences in the same sample also yield this CDR3. The gene calls are TRBV5-6 and TRBJ2-7; the D is unclear. The CDR3 runs to 11 residues. Germline V lookup: CDR1 SGHDT, CDR2 YYEEEE. Trimming stripped 2 bases from V and 2 bases from J, with 2 bases between. CDR3 DNA: TGTGCCAGCAGCTTAGCCTACGAGCAGTACTTC. This translates into CASSLAYEQYF.

V is TRBV29-1 and J is TRBJ1-1; the match to TRBD1 covers 12 bases. The V gene's germline CDR1 is SQVTM and CDR2 ANQGSEA. This CDR3 comprises 17 residues. Germline trimming cut 1 base from V and 3 bases from J; bases unmatched to any gene: 9. As DNA, the CDR3 is TGCAGCGTTGAAGTATGGGGGACAGGGGGCGAGGACACTGAAGCTTTCTTT. Its translation is CSVEVWGTGGEDTEAFF.

This rearrangement joins TRBV7-9 to TRBJ1-6; D possibly corresponds to TRBD1 (5 bases). Germline lookup yields CDR1 SEHNR and CDR2 FQNEAQ (reference sequence). The CDR3 spans 16 residues. Trimming took off 5 bases at V and 9 bases at J, with 20 bases between the two ends. The DNA for the CDR3 is TGTGCCAGCAGCCGCGAACCGGGACCCACAATTTCACCCCTCCACTTT. Amino acid sequence: CASSREPGPTISPLHF. The whole variable domain, filled in from reference TRBV7-9 and TRBJ1-6, reads DTGVSQNPRHKITKRGQNVTFRCDPISEHNRLYWYRQTLGQGPEFLTYFQNEAQLEKSRLLSDRFSAERPKGSFSTLEIQRTEQGDSAMYLCASSREPGPTISPLHFGNGTRLTVT.

The chain employs TRBV19 and TRBJ1-3; D gene ambiguous. With 4 bases removed from V and 0 bases from J, the gap between germline ends came to 10 bases. CDR3 length equals 15 residues. Germline loops: CDR1 LNHDA, CDR2 SQIVND (reference sequence). The CDR3, as DNA: TGTGCCAGTAGTACGCAATTAATCTCTGGAAACACCATATATTTT. Its protein product is CASSTQLISGNTIYF.

The chain links TRBV18 to TRBJ2-7, with D possibly TRBD2 on 6 matching bases. From germline, CDR1 is KGHSH and CDR2 LQKENI. The CDR3 consists of 15 residues. V dropped 2 bases and J dropped 0 bases, with 11 bases sitting between them. CDR3 bases: TGTGCCAGCTCACCAGGAGGAGGGAGCTCCTACGAGCAGTACTTC. Translating gives CASSPGGGSSYEQYF.

The rearrangement uses TRBV30 and TRBJ2-3; TRBD1 might be the D (6 bases). Trimming cost V 4 bases and J 4 bases, with 9 bases left between them. Germline lookup yields CDR1 GTSNPN and CDR2 SVGIG (reference sequence). The CDR3 loop spans 12 amino acids. The CDR3 loop reads CAWTQGADTQYF. Written as DNA, the CDR3 is TGTGCCTGGACACAGGGAGCAGATACGCAGTATTTT.

With regard to this clone: The junction departs from germline at one end; a sequencing error may be responsible. V gene TRBV6-6 combines with J gene TRBJ2-3; D ambiguous. The CDR3 spans 14 residues. In germline, CDR1 is MNHNY, CDR2 SVGAGI (reference sequence). The chain's CDR3 is CASSDSGSTDTQYF. The CDR3 DNA follows: TGTGCCAGCAGTGACTCAGGTAGCACAGATACGCAGTATTTT.

The V gene is TRBV14, the J gene TRBJ2-2; D is possibly TRBD2 (6 bases). The germline V gene has CDR1 SGHDN and CDR2 FVKESK. CDR3 length equals 14 residues. V was shortened by 6 bases and J by 0 bases, with 8 bases between the two germline ends. The CDR3 coding sequence is TGTGCCAGCAGGCGCGGGACGAACACCGGGGAGCTGTTTTTT. Encoded protein: CASRRGTNTGELFF.

The chain links TRBV5-1 to TRBJ2-1, with D unresolved. This CDR3 contains 12 residues. V lost 1 base and J lost 9, with 8 bases in between. Germline CDR1 and CDR2: SGHRS and YFSETQ. This chain's CDR3 is CASSLLGVEQFF. Written as DNA, the CDR3 is TGCGCCAGCAGCTTGTTGGGTGTTGAGCAGTTCTTC.

V usage is TRBV30 and J usage is TRBJ1-2, with 8 bases fitting TRBD1. Trimming at V came to 5 bases and at J to 7 bases, leaving 9 bases not matched to a gene. The CDR3 is 13 residues long. The germline V gene encodes CDR1 GTSNPN and CDR2 SVGIG (reference sequence). The CDR3 DNA follows: TGTGCCTGGGACAAGACAGGGGTTGGTGGCTACACCTTC. It is translated as CAWDKTGVGGYTF. The variable domain in full, completed from reference TRBV30 and TRBJ1-2, reads SQTIHQWPATLVQPVGSPLSLECTVEGTSNPNLYWYRQAAGRGLQLLFYSVGIGQISSEVPQNLSASRPQDRQFILSSKKLLLSDSGFYLCAWDKTGVGGYTFGSGTRLTVV.

The genes are TRBV18 and TRBJ1-1, with TRBD1 matching over 8 bases. Losses at the gene ends were 6 bases for V and 1 base for J; bases not matched to a gene: 7. Germline lookup yields CDR1 KGHSH and CDR2 LQKENI. This CDR3 is built from 15 residues. The CDR3 sequence is CASSGTGTGNTEAFF. DNA for the CDR3: TGTGCCAGCTCGGGCACCGGGACAGGGAACACTGAAGCTTTCTTT.

The chain employs TRBV6-4 and TRBJ1-5, with D perhaps matching TRBD1 (6 bases). Per germline, CDR1 MRHNA and CDR2 SNTAGT. The CDR3 length is 17 residues. The V end lost 8 bases, the J end lost 5 bases, and 25 bases lay between the germline ends. DNA of the CDR3: TGTGCCAGCCTAATAGCCGCGGGACATGAACGACATCAGCCCCAGCATTTT. Its translation: CASLIAAGHERHQPQHF.

The gene calls are TRBV9 and TRBJ2-1, with a weak D call TRBD2 (5 bases). The length of the CDR3 is 17 residues. CDR1 is SGDLS and CDR2 is YYNGEE in the germline V gene. V lost 0 bases, J lost 0 bases, and 13 bases lay in between. CDR3 coding DNA: TGTGCCAGCAGCGTAGCTTTTCCGGGAAGCTCCTACAATGAGCAGTTCTTC. Translating gives CASSVAFPGSSYNEQFF.

The chain uses TRBV4-1 and TRBJ2-3; 13 bases align to TRBD2. Germline-derived CDR1 and CDR2 are MGHRA and YSYEKL. V lost 4 bases to trimming and J lost 0 bases; unmatched junction nucleotides: 7. The CDR3 sequence is 18 residues long. CDR3 sequence: CASSLGTSGRGSTDTQYF. Here the CDR3 DNA reads TGCGCCAGCAGCCTTGGAACTAGCGGGAGGGGTAGCACAGATACGCAGTATTTT.

The gene calls are TRBV19 and TRBJ2-7; TRBD2 agrees at 12 bases. The CDR3 contains 14 residues. Unmatched junction bases numbered 6, after V lost 6 bases and J lost 6 bases. Germline assignment: CDR1 LNHDA and CDR2 SQIVND (reference sequence). This CDR3 is CASRRLAGDGEQYF. The CDR3 region has the DNA TGTGCCAGTAGACGACTAGCGGGAGACGGCGAGCAGTACTTC.

The chain joins TRBV5-6 to TRBJ1-6; unclear D gene. V lost 4 bases to trimming and J lost 0 bases, with 8 bases between them. CDR1 and CDR2 from the germline V gene are SGHDT and YYEEEE. The CDR3 consists of 15 residues. In nucleotides, the CDR3 is TGTGCCAGCAGCAAGACAAGCTCCTATAATTCACCCCTCCACTTT. It translates to CASSKTSSYNSPLHF. The whole variable domain, remainder taken from reference TRBV5-6 and TRBJ1-6, is DAGVTQSPTHLIKTRGQQVTLRCSPKSGHDTVSWYQQALGQGPQFIFQYYEEEERQRGNFPDRFSGHQFPNYSSELNVNALLLGDSALYLCASSKTSSYNSPLHFGNGTRLTVT.

This chain links TRBV6-5 with TRBJ1-5; D possibly corresponds to TRBD1 (6 bases). V was pared by 6 bases and J by 9 bases, with 15 bases between. The CDR3 covers 13 residues. Germline V CDR1 and CDR2: MNHEY, SVGAGI. The CDR3 DNA reads as TGTGCCAGCAGCAACGGGGGCTCATGGCCCCAGCATTTT. This gives the protein CASSNGGSWPQHF.

The V and J genes are TRBV18 and TRBJ2-7, with 7 bases lining up with TRBD1. This CDR3 is 15 amino acids long. CDR1 is KGHSH, CDR2 LQKENI, per germline. The V and J ends lost 1 base and 2 bases, in that order; junction bases with no gene match: 5. The CDR3 DNA follows: TGTGCCAGCTCACCACTACGACAGGGACCCTACGAGCAGTACTTC. Translating it yields CASSPLRQGPYEQYF. The variable domain in full, with the rest retrieved from reference TRBV18 and TRBJ2-7, is NAGVMQNPRHLVRRRGQEARLRCSPMKGHSHVYWYRQLPEEGLKFMVYLQKENIIDESGMPKERFSAEFPKEGPSILRIQQVVRGDSAAYFCASSPLRQGPYEQYFGPGTRLTVT.

CDR3 nucleotide sequence: TGTGCCAGCAGCTTCACAGGGGGAGTTAACACCGGGGAGCTGTTTTTT. Translating gives CASSFTGGVNTGELFF. The chain links TRBV13 to TRBJ2-2, with 8 bases fitting TRBD1. The CDR3 runs to 16 residues. Per the germline V gene, CDR1 is PRHDT and CDR2 is FYEKMQ (reference sequence). J lost 2 bases, V lost 3 bases, and 5 bases had no gene match.

The chain has TRBV7-9 and TRBJ2-3, with D unclear. In germline, CDR1 is SEHNR, CDR2 FQNEAQ (reference sequence). This CDR3 is 15 amino acids long. Trimming took 4 bases from V and 5 from J, leaving 16 bases between them. CDR3: CASSYGWSDGDTQYF. In DNA form, the CDR3 reads TGTGCCAGCAGCTATGGGTGGAGCGACGGAGATACGCAGTATTTT.

The chain combines TRBV28 with TRBJ1-2; no definite D call. This CDR3 spans 13 amino acids. Trimming cost V 6 bases and J 0 bases, with 8 bases left between them. Germline loops: CDR1 MDHEN, CDR2 SYDVKM. The CDR3 protein is CASRLDSNYGYTF. The CDR3 DNA reads as TGTGCCAGCAGGTTAGACTCTAACTATGGCTACACCTTC.